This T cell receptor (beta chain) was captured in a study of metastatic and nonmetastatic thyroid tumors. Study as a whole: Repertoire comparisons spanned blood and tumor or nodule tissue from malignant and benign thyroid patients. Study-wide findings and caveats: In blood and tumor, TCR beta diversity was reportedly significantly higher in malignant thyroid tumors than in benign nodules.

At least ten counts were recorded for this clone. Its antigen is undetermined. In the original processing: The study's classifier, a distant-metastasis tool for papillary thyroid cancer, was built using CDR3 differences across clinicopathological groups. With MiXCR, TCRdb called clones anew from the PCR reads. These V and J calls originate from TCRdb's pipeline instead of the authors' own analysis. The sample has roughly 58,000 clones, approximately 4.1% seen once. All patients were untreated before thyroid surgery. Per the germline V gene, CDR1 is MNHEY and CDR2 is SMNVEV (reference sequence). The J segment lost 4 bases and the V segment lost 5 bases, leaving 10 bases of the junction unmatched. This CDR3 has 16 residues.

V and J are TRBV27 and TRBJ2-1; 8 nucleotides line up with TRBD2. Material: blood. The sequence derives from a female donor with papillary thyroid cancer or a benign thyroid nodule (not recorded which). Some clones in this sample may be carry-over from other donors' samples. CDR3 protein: CASSPRGAGEYNEQFF. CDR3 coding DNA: TGTGCCAGCAGTCCCCGGGGAGCGGGAGAATACAATGAGCAGTTCTTC.